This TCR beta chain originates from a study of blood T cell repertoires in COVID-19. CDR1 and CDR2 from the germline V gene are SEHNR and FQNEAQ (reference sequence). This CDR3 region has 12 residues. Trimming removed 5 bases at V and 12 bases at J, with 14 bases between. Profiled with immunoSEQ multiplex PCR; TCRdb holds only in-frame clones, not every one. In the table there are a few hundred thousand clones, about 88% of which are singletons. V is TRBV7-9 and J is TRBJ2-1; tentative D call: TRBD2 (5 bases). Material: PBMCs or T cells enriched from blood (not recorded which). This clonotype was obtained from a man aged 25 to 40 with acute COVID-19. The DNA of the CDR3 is TGTGCCAGCAGCAATACAATGAGCGGGCAGTTCTTC. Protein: CASSNTMSGQFF.